This TCR beta chain was sequenced in a study of T cell responses to AZD1222 COVID-19 vaccine. As for the study in general: Pooled together were second doses at about 4 or about 12 weeks.

Trimming removed 1 base at V and 7 bases at J, with 11 bases between. The germline V gene encodes CDR1 SGHAT and CDR2 FQNNGV. The CDR3 has 14 amino acids. Findings and limits, study-wide: CD4 TCRs linked to vaccination spanned spike, dominating at 160-218 and 743-854. Nearly half of spike-specific TCRs reportedly target variant regions that are unmutated in the B.1.351 and B.1.1.7 variants.

This clone appeared a single time. Antigen specificity is unknown. TCRdb keeps only in-frame clones here, not all; method: immunoSEQ multiplex PCR. The sample carries some 86,000 clones, 78% recorded once. This sequence was found in an adult in good health. The starting material was peripheral blood, obtained on day 0 of AZD1222 vaccination. This chain uses TRBV11-2 with TRBJ2-1; tentative D call: TRBD2 (6 bases). CDR3 residues: CASSLAGVLNEQFF. CDR3 nucleotides: TGTGCCAGCAGCTTAGCGGGAGTTTTGAATGAGCAGTTCTTC.